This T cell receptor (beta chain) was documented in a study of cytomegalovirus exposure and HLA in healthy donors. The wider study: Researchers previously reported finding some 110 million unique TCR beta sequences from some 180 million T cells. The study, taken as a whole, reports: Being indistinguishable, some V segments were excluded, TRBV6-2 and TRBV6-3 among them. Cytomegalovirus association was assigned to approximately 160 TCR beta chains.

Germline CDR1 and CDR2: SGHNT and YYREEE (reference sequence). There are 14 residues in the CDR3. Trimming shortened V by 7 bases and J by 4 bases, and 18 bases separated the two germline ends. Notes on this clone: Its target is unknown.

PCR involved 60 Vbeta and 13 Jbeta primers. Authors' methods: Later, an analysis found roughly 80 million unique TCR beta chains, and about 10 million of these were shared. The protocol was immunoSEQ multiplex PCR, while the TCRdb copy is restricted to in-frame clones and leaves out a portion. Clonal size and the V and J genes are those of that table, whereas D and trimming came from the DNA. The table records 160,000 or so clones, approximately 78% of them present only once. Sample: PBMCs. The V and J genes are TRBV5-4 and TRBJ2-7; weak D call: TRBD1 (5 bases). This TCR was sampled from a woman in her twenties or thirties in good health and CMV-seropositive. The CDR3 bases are TGTGCCAGCTCAGGGTTAAATGCGAGTTACGAGCAGTACTTC. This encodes CASSGLNASYEQYF.